The 6 T cell receptor beta chains below were found in one sample sequenced in a study of T cells after yellow fever vaccination. From the 5' RACE reads, TCRdb called clonotypes with MiXCR, one entry per CDR3 protein. The sample has hundreds of thousands of distinct CDR3 sequences, roughly 12% seen once; the top ten hold more than 12%. This specimen was PBMCs, taken on the day of the yellow fever booster vaccination. The receptors come from a man younger than 40 who received the YFV17D yellow fever vaccine.

J is TRBJ1-5 and V is TRBV20-1; tentative D call: TRBD1 (5 bases). From germline, CDR1 is DFQATT and CDR2 SNEGSKA (reference sequence). The CDR3 consists of 12 residues. V was cut by 8 bases and J by 5 bases, with 13 bases left in between. CDR3 amino acids: CSSCSGDQPQHF. The CDR3 coding sequence is TGCAGTTCCTGCTCGGGGGATCAGCCCCAGCATTTT.

This chain connects TRBV28 to TRBJ2-3; D is perhaps TRBD1 or TRBD2 (5 bases each). The CDR3 consists of 15 residues. Germline CDR1 MDHEN, CDR2 SYDVKM. V gave up 8 bases and J gave up 6 bases, with 21 bases separating them. This chain's CDR3 is CASGTMGTPADTQYF. The CDR3 DNA is TGTGCCAGCGGGACGATGGGGACCCCCGCGGATACGCAGTATTTT.

This clonotype came up many times. This chain links TRBV6-1 with TRBJ2-1; D is perhaps TRBD1 or TRBD2 (5 bases each). CDR1 MNHNS and CDR2 SASEGT come from the germline V gene. This CDR3 comprises 13 residues. V lost 6 bases to trimming and J lost 6 bases, with 12 bases between them. CDR3: CASRGDLRNEQFF. As DNA, the CDR3 is TGTGCCAGCAGAGGGGACCTTCGCAATGAGCAGTTCTTC.

The chain combines TRBV7-2 with TRBJ2-5; D not certain. Deletions cut 0 bases from V and 14 bases from J, with 16 bases between. The CDR3 covers 13 residues. Germline V lookup: CDR1 SGHTA, CDR2 FQGNSA. CDR3 bases: TGTGCCAGCAGCTTAGCGCCCGGGCACCCCGGATACTTC. Translated, it gives CASSLAPGHPGYF.

The table lists this clonotype with a few counts. This chain joins TRBV29-1 and TRBJ2-5, with a tentative D call TRBD2 (5 bases). CDR1 is SQVTM, CDR2 ANQGSEA, per germline. Trimming removed 4 bases from V and 1 base from J, with 7 bases in between. CDR3 length: 12 amino acids. CDR3 sequence reads: CSVASGQETQYF. The CDR3 coding sequence is TGCAGCGTTGCCAGCGGCCAAGAGACCCAGTACTTC.

The chain carries TRBV6-1 and TRBJ2-7, with 13 positions matching TRBD2. In germline, CDR1 is MNHNS, CDR2 SASEGT. Trimming took 5 bases from V and 3 from J; bases not matched to a gene: 7. The CDR3 consists of 16 residues. The CDR3 nucleotides read TGTGCCAGCAGTATAGCGGGGACTAGCGGGATCTACGAGCAGTACTTC. Translation gives CASSIAGTSGIYEQYF.